This T cell receptor beta chain was profiled in a study of cytomegalovirus exposure and HLA in healthy donors. Concerning this clone: The antigen is undetermined.

This PCR relied on a set of 60 Vbeta primers and 13 Jbeta primers. Some clones are missing from TCRdb's copy, which holds only in-frame ones; the method was immunoSEQ multiplex PCR. Here the sample spans approximately 140,000 clones, 55% to 80% being singletons. Germline-derived CDR1 and CDR2 are MNHEY and SVGAGI. The CDR3 sequence is 13 residues long. V gave up 7 bases and J gave up 4 bases; unmatched junction bases: 7. Points from the study as a whole: Later findings reportedly placed an Asian-associated ancestry cluster below the roughly 670-donor mean for N-insertions. What a later analysis showed was that several of the most significant clusters appeared linked to common viral pathogens.

The chain carries TRBV6-5 and TRBJ2-7, with 7 bases aligning to TRBD1. The origin of this receptor is a woman aged 55-69 years in good health and CMV-seropositive. The sequencing sample was made of PBMCs. This CDR3 reads CASTPGRGYEQYF. DNA for the CDR3: TGTGCCAGCACCCCTGGCAGGGGGTACGAGCAGTACTTC.